These 9 T cell receptor beta chains share one sample of origin, sequenced in a study of blood T cells in healthy people across ages. A second PCR, run for roughly 7 to 12 cycles, used a sample-barcoded 5' primer plus a J-beta primer mix. TCRdb itself ran the 5' RACE reads through MiXCR, one entry per CDR3 protein. Altogether 800,000 or so distinct CDR3 sequences are present, roughly 60% being singletons, with the ten largest covering around a quarter. Sequenced sample: blood. The receptors shown here come from a man aged 25 to 45 in good health.

This CDR3 reads CAISEGPNTYNEQFF. In nucleotides, the CDR3 is TGTGCCATCAGTGAGGGACCAAACACCTACAATGAGCAGTTCTTC. The chain carries TRBV10-3 and TRBJ2-1; D is unclear. Per the germline V gene, CDR1 is ENHRY and CDR2 is SYGVKD. The CDR3 sequence is 15 residues long. V was clipped by 2 bases and J by 2 bases, with 10 bases between them.

The V gene is TRBV4-2, the J gene TRBJ2-1; TRBD2 agrees at 7 bases. Germline V lookup: CDR1 LGHNA, CDR2 YNFKEQ. Germline trimming cut 4 bases from V and 7 bases from J; bases unmatched to any gene: 13. The CDR3 extends over 16 amino acids. The CDR3 loop reads CASSPDRTRVGNEQFF. CDR3 nucleotides: TGTGCCAGCAGCCCAGATCGGACTAGAGTGGGAAATGAGCAGTTCTTC.

The chain uses TRBV7-9 and TRBJ2-3; the D gene is possibly TRBD2 (6 bases). This CDR3 comprises 17 residues. V gave up 3 bases and J gave up 1 base, with 17 bases separating them. Per the germline V gene, CDR1 is SEHNR and CDR2 is FQNEAQ (reference sequence). CDR3 nucleotide sequence: TGTGCCAGCAGCTTGGGGTACGGGAGCGGTCGCACAGATACGCAGTATTTT. Translating it yields CASSLGYGSGRTDTQYF.

The chain joins TRBV28 to TRBJ2-5; TRBD2 matches at 11 bases. The CDR3 covers 15 residues. The V gene end was trimmed by 5 bases and the J gene end by 2 bases; junction bases not matched to a gene: 4. Germline assignment: CDR1 MDHEN and CDR2 SYDVKM. The CDR3 DNA follows: TGTGCCAGCAGTGACCCTAGCGGGAGGCAAGAGACCCAGTACTTC. This translates into CASSDPSGRQETQYF.

This chain links TRBV6-1 with TRBJ1-2, with D tentatively TRBD1 (6 bases). The CDR3 loop spans 17 amino acids. Trimming stripped 6 bases from V and 4 bases from J, with 24 bases between. From germline, CDR1 is MNHNS and CDR2 SASEGT. CDR3 loop: CASRQRDTDQNTYGYTF. CDR3 DNA: TGTGCCAGCAGGCAGCGGGACACCGATCAAAATACCTATGGCTACACCTTC.

The rearrangement links TRBV9 to TRBJ2-1; 8 positions match TRBD1. The CDR3 runs to 15 residues. V gave up 3 bases and J gave up 8 bases; unmatched junction bases: 10. Per the germline V gene, CDR1 is SGDLS and CDR2 is YYNGEE. The CDR3 loop is CASSEGQVGRDEQFF. DNA for the CDR3: TGTGCCAGCAGCGAGGGACAGGTCGGTCGCGATGAGCAGTTCTTC.

V is TRBV10-3 and J is TRBJ2-1; the D is unclear. The length of the CDR3 is 14 residues. Deletions cut 4 bases from V and 5 bases from J, with 12 bases between. Germline V lookup: CDR1 ENHRY, CDR2 SYGVKD. The CDR3 DNA reads TGTGCCATCAGTGGCGGAGAAAGGCACAATGAGCAGTTCTTC. Protein sequence: CAISGGERHNEQFF.

This clonotype was observed a few times. The junction does not match germline at one end; this may be a read error. The V gene is TRBV7-7, the J gene TRBJ1-4, with a possible D match to TRBD1 (6 bases). Germline V gene data show CDR1 as SSHAT and CDR2 as FNYEAQ (reference sequence). The CDR3 is 14 amino acids. CDR3 coding DNA: TGTGCTAGCAGCTTTGTCAGGGGAGACGAAAAACTGTTTTTT. Protein sequence: CASSFVRGDEKLFF.

This clonotype was picked up a small number of times. The chain carries TRBV7-9 and TRBJ2-4; D is unresolved. The CDR3 is made up of 14 amino acids. Germline values: CDR1 SEHNR, CDR2 FQNEAQ (reference sequence). Trimming left V 1 base short and J 13 bases short, with 17 bases between. The CDR3 DNA follows: TGTGCCAGCAGCTTAGGAGGCATGGGATCAAGGCAGTACTTC. Translating it yields CASSLGGMGSRQYF.